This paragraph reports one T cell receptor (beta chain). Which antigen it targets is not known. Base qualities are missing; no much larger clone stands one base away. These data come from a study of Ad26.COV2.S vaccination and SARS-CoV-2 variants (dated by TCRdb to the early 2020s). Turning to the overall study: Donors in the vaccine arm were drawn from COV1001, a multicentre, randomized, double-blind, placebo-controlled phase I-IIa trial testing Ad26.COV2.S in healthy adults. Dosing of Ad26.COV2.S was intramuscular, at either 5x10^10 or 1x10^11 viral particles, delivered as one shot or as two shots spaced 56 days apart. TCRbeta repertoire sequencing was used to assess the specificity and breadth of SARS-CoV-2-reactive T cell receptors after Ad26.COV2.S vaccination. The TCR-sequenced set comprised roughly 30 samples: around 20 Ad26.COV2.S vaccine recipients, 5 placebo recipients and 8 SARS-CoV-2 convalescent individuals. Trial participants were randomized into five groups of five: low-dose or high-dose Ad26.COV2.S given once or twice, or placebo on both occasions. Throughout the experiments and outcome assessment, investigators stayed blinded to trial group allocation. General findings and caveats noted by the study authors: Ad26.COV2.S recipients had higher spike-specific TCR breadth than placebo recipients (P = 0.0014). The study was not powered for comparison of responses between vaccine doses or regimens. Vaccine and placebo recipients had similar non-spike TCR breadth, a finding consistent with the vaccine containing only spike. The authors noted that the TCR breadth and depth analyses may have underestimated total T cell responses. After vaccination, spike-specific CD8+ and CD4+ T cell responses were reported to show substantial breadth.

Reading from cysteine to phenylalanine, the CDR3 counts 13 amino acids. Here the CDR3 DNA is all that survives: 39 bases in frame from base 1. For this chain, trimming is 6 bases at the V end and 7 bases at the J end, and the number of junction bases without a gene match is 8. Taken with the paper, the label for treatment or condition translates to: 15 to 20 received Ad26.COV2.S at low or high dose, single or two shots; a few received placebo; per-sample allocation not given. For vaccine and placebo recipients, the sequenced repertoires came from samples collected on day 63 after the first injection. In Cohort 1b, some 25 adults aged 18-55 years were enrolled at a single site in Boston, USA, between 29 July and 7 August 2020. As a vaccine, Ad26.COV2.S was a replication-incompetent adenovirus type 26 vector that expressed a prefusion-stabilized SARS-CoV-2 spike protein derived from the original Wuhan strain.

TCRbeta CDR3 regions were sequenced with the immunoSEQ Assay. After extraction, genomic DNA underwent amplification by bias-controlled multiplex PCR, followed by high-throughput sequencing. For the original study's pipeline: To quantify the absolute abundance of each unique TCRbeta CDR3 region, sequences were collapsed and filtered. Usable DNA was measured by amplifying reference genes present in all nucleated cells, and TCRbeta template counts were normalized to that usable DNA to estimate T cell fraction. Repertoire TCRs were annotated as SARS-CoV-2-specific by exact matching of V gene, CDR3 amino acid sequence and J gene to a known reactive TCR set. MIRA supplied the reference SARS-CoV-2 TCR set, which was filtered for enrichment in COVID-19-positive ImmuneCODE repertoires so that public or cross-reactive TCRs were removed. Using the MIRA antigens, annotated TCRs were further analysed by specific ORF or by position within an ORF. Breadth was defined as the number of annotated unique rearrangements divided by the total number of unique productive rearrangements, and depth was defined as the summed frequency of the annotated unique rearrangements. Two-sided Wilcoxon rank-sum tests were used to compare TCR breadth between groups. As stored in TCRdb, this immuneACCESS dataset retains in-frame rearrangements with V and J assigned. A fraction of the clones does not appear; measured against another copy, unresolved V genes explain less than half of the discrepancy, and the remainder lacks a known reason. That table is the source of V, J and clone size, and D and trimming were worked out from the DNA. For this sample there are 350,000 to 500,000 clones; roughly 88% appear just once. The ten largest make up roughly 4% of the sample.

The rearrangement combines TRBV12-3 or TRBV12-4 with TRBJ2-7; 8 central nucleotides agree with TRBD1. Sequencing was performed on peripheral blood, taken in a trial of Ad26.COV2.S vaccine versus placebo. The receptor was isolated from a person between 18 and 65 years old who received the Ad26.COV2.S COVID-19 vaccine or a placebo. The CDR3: CASSPGQGREQYF. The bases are TGTGCCAGCAGCCCCGGACAGGGAAGGGAGCAGTACTTC.